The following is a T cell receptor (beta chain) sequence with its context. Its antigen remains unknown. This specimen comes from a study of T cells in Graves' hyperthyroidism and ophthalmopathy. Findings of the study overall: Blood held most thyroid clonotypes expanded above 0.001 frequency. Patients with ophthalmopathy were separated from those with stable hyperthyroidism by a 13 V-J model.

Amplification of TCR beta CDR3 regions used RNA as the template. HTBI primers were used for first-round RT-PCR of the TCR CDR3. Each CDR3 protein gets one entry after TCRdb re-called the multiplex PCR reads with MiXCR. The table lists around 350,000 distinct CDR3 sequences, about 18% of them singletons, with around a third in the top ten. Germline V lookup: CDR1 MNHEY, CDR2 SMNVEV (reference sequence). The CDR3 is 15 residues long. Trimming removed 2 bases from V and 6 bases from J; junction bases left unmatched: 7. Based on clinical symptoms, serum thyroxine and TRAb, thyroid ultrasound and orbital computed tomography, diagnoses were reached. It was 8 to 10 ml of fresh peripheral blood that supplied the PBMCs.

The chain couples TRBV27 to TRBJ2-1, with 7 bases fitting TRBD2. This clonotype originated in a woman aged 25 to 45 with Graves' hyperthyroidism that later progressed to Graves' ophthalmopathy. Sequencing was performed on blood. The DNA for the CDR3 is TGTGCCAGCAGTTTAGGCGGGAGTAGTTTCAATGAGCAGTTCTTC. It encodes CASSLGGSSFNEQFF.